This is a list of T cell receptor beta chains from one sample in a study of T-cell reconstitution after alpha-beta-depleted transplantation in children. In TCRdb, the PCR reads were re-called with MiXCR into one record per CDR3 protein. The sample records approximately 490,000 distinct CDR3 sequences, about 11% being singletons. The sequencing used PBMCs, collected before TCRalphabeta/CD19-depleted stem cell transplant. Source of these receptors: a child under 10 years old with inherited bone marrow failure, due to receive a stem cell transplant. The CDR3 runs from the conserved cysteine through the conserved F or W. The order of the fields is J gene, D gene, V gene, clone size, CDR3 DNA, CDR3 protein. A D gene is named only where the DNA matches it firmly. The size field is filled for only some rows; it gives once, few, many or a size class.

TRBJ2-4	NA	TRBV11-2	many	TGTGCCAGCAGCCTACAGGGCAGGGGACTTGTAGCCAAAAACATTCAGTACTTC	CASSLQGRGLVAKNIQYF
TRBJ2-7	NA	TRBV7-2	few	TGTGCCAGCAGCTTAGCCTTCTCCCCCGAGCAGTACTTC	CASSLAFSPEQYF
TRBJ1-1	NA	TRBV7-9	many	TGTGCCAGCACCCCCGGCGCGGGATTGAACACTGAAGCTTTCTTT	CASTPGAGLNTEAFF
TRBJ2-1	TRBD2	TRBV4-3	many	TGCGCCAGCAGCCAAGACTCAGGCCAGGGACTAGGACCAAATGAGCAGTTCTTC	CASSQDSGQGLGPNEQFF
TRBJ2-2	NA	TRBV4-2	NA	TGTGCCAGCAGCCCGGAGGGTGTCACCGGGGAGCTGTTTTTT	CASSPEGVTGELFF
TRBJ1-2	TRBD1	TRBV30	NA	TGTGCCTGGAACCGCCGGGACAGGAACTATGGCTACACCTTC	CAWNRRDRNYGYTF
TRBJ1-4	NA	TRBV5-4	many	TGTGCCAGCAGCTTGGAGGGTAGGAATGAAAAACTGTTTTTT	CASSLEGRNEKLFF
TRBJ1-1	NA	TRBV4-1	many	TGCGCCAGCAGCCAAGGTGTGGGGAGCACTGAAGCTTTCTTT	CASSQGVGSTEAFF
TRBJ2-2	NA	TRBV7-2	few	TGTGCCAGCAGCCCGAAGCGGGCCCGCACCGGGGAGCTGTTTTTT	CASSPKRARTGELFF
TRBJ2-3	TRBD2	TRBV6-5	few	TGTGCCAGCAGTTTCCACCTCGTTAGCGGGAGAGCGTCAGATACGCAGTATTTT	CASSFHLVSGRASDTQYF
TRBJ2-1	NA	TRBV7-2	many	TGTGCCAGCAGCTCGCGAACTAGTGAGCAGTTCTTC	CASSSRTSEQFF
TRBJ2-5	NA	TRBV4-3	many	TGCGCCAGCAGCCAAGATGCCGGGTTTGGGGAGACCCAGTACTTC	CASSQDAGFGETQYF
TRBJ2-1	NA	TRBV28	NA	TGTGCCAGCAGTCCCGTCGAGAATGAGCAGTTCTTC	CASSPVENEQFF
TRBJ1-1	NA	TRBV5-1	many	TGCGCCAGCAGCTTGGAGGACGCCCTCAAGAACACTGAAGCTTTCTTT	CASSLEDALKNTEAFF
TRBJ1-1	NA	TRBV5-6	many	TGTGCCAGCAGCTTGGAGGTTTGGGGACCCACTGAAGCTTTCTTT	CASSLEVWGPTEAFF
TRBJ2-5	TRBD2	TRBV7-9	many	TGTGCCAGCAGCGCGGGACTAGCGGAGAGTGAGACCCAGTACTTC	CASSAGLAESETQYF
TRBJ1-2	NA	TRBV4-1	NA	TGCGCCAGCAGCCGCCTGGGGGGGCTCGGTGGCTACACCTTC	CASSRLGGLGGYTF
TRBJ2-4	NA	TRBV18	few	TGTGCCAGCTCACCAGACGTTCCCAAAAACATTCAGTACTTC	CASSPDVPKNIQYF
TRBJ2-7	TRBD1	TRBV6-1	NA	TGTGCCAGCAGTCAACCCCGGGACAGGGGGCCGTGGGAGCAGTACTTC	CASSQPRDRGPWEQYF
TRBJ2-3	TRBD1	TRBV6-6	NA	TGTGCCAGCAGTTACTCCCCGTACTCGGGACAGGGCAAGGACACAGATACGCAGTATTTT	CASSYSPYSGQGKDTDTQYF
TRBJ2-2	NA	TRBV27	few	TGTGCCAGCAGTTCACTCCAGGGCGGGGAGCTGTTTTTT	CASSSLQGGELFF
TRBJ2-1	NA	TRBV7-2	many	TGTGCCAGCAGCTTAGGGTCCGCGGTCTATGAGCAGTTCTTC	CASSLGSAVYEQFF
TRBJ2-3	NA	TRBV25-1	many	TGTGCCAGCAGTGAATTAGTCTATAATAATGGTACGCAGTATTTT	CASSELVYNNGTQYF
TRBJ2-1	TRBD2	TRBV12-3/TRBV12-4	many	TGTGCCAGCAGTTCCGATAGCGGGAGGGTTTACAATGAGCAGTTCTTC	CASSSDSGRVYNEQFF
TRBJ2-7	NA	TRBV28	many	TGTGCCAGCAGTTTAAACGGTCACTACGAGCAGTACTTC	CASSLNGHYEQYF
TRBJ1-1	NA	TRBV21-1	many	TGTGCCAGCAGCAAAAAGTTTTGGGGGGGCATAGAAAACACTGAAGCTTTCTTT	CASSKKFWGGIENTEAFF
TRBJ1-1	NA	TRBV7-2	many	TGTGCCAGCAGCAGAGCCCGGGACGGAGGGAAACGAGGGATGAACACTGAAGCTTTCTTT	CASSRARDGGKRGMNTEAFF
TRBJ2-2	NA	TRBV7-6	many	TGTGCCAGCAGGGACCCCGGGACCCAGGCCGTCGGGGAGCTGTTTTTT	CASRDPGTQAVGELFF
TRBJ1-5	NA	TRBV4-3	few	TGCGCCAGCAGCCAAGATCTTATCTGGGGAAATCAGCCCCAGCATTTT	CASSQDLIWGNQPQHF
TRBJ2-1	NA	TRBV28	NA	TGTGCCAGCAGATGGGTGGGCTCCTACAATGAGCAGTTCTTC	CASRWVGSYNEQFF
TRBJ2-1	NA	TRBV5-1	NA	TGCGCCAGCCATAACAAAGGGGGGGACGCCTCCTACAATGAGCAGTTCTTC	CASHNKGGDASYNEQFF
TRBJ2-7	TRBD2	TRBV19	few	TGTGCCACGACGGGACTAGCGGGAGGGCCGGGCGAGCAGTACTTC	CATTGLAGGPGEQYF
TRBJ2-1	NA	TRBV7-8	few	TGTGCCAGCAGCTTTGGGGGGAGAGCCTCCTACAATGAGCAGTTCTTC	CASSFGGRASYNEQFF
TRBJ2-4	NA	TRBV27	many	TGTGCCAGCAGCCCCTCTCCGGCGGTGGCCAAAAACATTCAGTACTTC	CASSPSPAVAKNIQYF
TRBJ2-7	NA	TRBV21-1	many	TGTGCCAGCAGCTCTGCGGGGACAGGGACCTACGAGCAGTACTTC	CASSSAGTGTYEQYF
TRBJ2-7	NA	TRBV7-9	NA	TGTGCCAGCAGCTTAGTACGTATCCCCTACGAGCAGTACTTC	CASSLVRIPYEQYF
TRBJ1-5	NA	TRBV4-3	many	TGCGCCAGCAGCCAAGATTGGAAAGGGGTCTTCTCTTGTCAGCCCCAGCATTTT	CASSQDWKGVFSCQPQHF
TRBJ2-1	TRBD2	TRBV7-2	few	TGTGCCAGCAGTCTTATCGGGCTAGCGGGAGACTTCTCCTACAATGAGCAGTTCTTC	CASSLIGLAGDFSYNEQFF
TRBJ2-7	TRBD2	TRBV7-2	NA	TGTGCCAGCAGCTTAGGGACTAGCGGGGGGGACGAGCAGTACTTC	CASSLGTSGGDEQYF
TRBJ1-1	NA	TRBV9	many	TGTGCCAGCAGCGTAGGTGGGGGGACCACTGAAGCTTTCTTT	CASSVGGGTTEAFF
TRBJ2-1	NA	TRBV7-9	NA	TGTGCCAGCAGCCCTGGTCGGTGGGAGCGGAACAATGAGCAGTTCTTC	CASSPGRWERNNEQFF
TRBJ2-1	TRBD2	TRBV20-1	many	TGCAGTGCTAGGGAACTAGCGAGTGAGCAGTTCTTC	CSARELASEQFF
TRBJ1-1	NA	TRBV29-1	many	TGCAGCGTTGGAGGACTCCGGGGGGCGAACACTGAAGCTTTCTTT	CSVGGLRGANTEAFF
TRBJ2-3	NA	TRBV5-4	NA	TGTGCCAGCCACAGGAGCACAGATACGCAGTATTTT	CASHRSTDTQYF
TRBJ1-6	NA	TRBV16	many	TGTGCCAGCACCTACACTGCCGATAATTCACCCCTCCACTTT	CASTYTADNSPLHF
TRBJ2-2	NA	TRBV7-2	many	TGTGCCAGCAGCTTAGCGCGGGTTAACACCGGGGAGCTGTTTTTT	CASSLARVNTGELFF
TRBJ2-7	TRBD1	TRBV2	many	TGTGCCAGCAACGGTTTTGGGGACAGAAGCTCCTACGAGCAGTACTTC	CASNGFGDRSSYEQYF
TRBJ2-3	NA	TRBV24-1	many	TGTGCCACCAGTGATAACCAGCGCGCAGATACGCAGTATTTT	CATSDNQRADTQYF
TRBJ2-1	TRBD2	TRBV5-1	many	TGCGCCAGCAGCTTGTTCCTAGCGGGAGAGGTCTCCTACAATGAGCAGTTCTTC	CASSLFLAGEVSYNEQFF
TRBJ1-1	NA	TRBV27	NA	TGTGCCAGCAGTTTATCTGTCGCGGCCACTGAAGCTTTCTTT	CASSLSVAATEAFF
TRBJ1-6	NA	TRBV7-2	many	TGTGCCAGCAGCCCATTTCCCCGCTCACCCCTCCACTTT	CASSPFPRSPLHF
TRBJ2-1	NA	TRBV24-1	many	TGTGCCACCAGTGACCGGTACTGGAATGAGCAGTTCTTC	CATSDRYWNEQFF
TRBJ1-6	NA	TRBV20-1	few	TGCACCTTTAATTCACCCCTCCACTTT	CTFNSPLHF
TRBJ2-1	TRBD2	TRBV4-3	NA	TGCGCCAGCAGCCAAGCTGCGACTAGCGGGAGGGATATCTACAATGAGCAGTTCTTC	CASSQAATSGRDIYNEQFF
TRBJ1-5	NA	TRBV30	NA	TGTGCCTGGAGTGTATCCAGCAATCAGCCCCAGCATTTT	CAWSVSSNQPQHF
TRBJ2-3	NA	TRBV5-5	many	TGTGCCAGCAGCCCCCCGGGACTTAAGTTAATAGATACGCAGTATTTT	CASSPPGLKLIDTQYF
TRBJ2-1	NA	TRBV5-1	few	TGCGCCAGCAGCTTAATTGGTGGGTTCGCCGGCGATGAGCAGTTCTTC	CASSLIGGFAGDEQFF